The rows below give T cell receptor beta chains drawn from one sample of a study of CD8 T cells in ankylosing spondylitis. TCRdb reprocessed the 5' RACE reads with MiXCR, giving one entry per CDR3 protein. The sample has 250,000 or so distinct CDR3 sequences, about 24% seen once; the top ten hold over 0.55%. Material for sequencing was blood, either unsorted or a sorted T cell fraction (not recorded which). The receptors come from a male donor with ankylosing spondylitis or in good health (not recorded which). CDR3s include the opening cysteine and the closing phenylalanine or tryptophan. The D gene is left open where the match is weak. Size tells how often a clone was seen (once, few, many) or the class of an expanded clone, and some rows leave it out.

clone_size	d_call	v_call	j_call	cdr3_nt	cdr3_aa
NA	NA	TRBV19	TRBJ1-4	TGTGCCAGTAGTATTGGAACAGGCCATAATGAAAAACTGTTTTTT	CASSIGTGHNEKLFF
NA	TRBD1	TRBV3-1	TRBJ2-7	TGTGCCAGCGGACAGGGAATTTATGGCGAGCAGTACTTC	CASGQGIYGEQYF
few	NA	TRBV28	TRBJ1-6	TGTGCCAGCAGTTTATCGATATCACCCCTCCACTTT	CASSLSISPLHF
NA	NA	TRBV20-1	TRBJ2-7	TGCAGTGCAGCCACCGCGACGGGGAGAAGCTACGAGCAGTACTTC	CSAATATGRSYEQYF
few	NA	TRBV12-3/TRBV12-4	TRBJ1-5	TGTGCCAGCAGTTTAGGGGAGGATCAGCCCCAGCATTTT	CASSLGEDQPQHF
NA	NA	TRBV6-5	TRBJ1-2	TGTGCCAGCAGTTACTCGATCAGCTATGGCTACACCTTC	CASSYSISYGYTF
few	TRBD2	TRBV2	TRBJ2-7	TGTGCCAGCTACGGTGCGGGGGTTGCCTCCTACGAGCAGTACTTC	CASYGAGVASYEQYF
NA	NA	TRBV12-5	TRBJ2-1	TGTGCTAGTGTAGGGGGAGGGGCCTACAATGAGCAGTTCTTC	CASVGGGAYNEQFF
NA	NA	TRBV11-2	TRBJ2-7	TGTGCCAGCAGCTTAGATCTCCGCTACGAGCAGTACTTC	CASSLDLRYEQYF
few	NA	TRBV12-3/TRBV12-4	TRBJ2-5	TGTGCCAGCAGTCTAGCAGAACACCAAGAGACCCAGTACTTC	CASSLAEHQETQYF
few	NA	TRBV7-2	TRBJ2-3	TGTGCCAGCAGCTCGGACAGCACTAGCACAGATACGCAGTATTTT	CASSSDSTSTDTQYF
many	NA	TRBV15	TRBJ2-2	TGTGCCACCAGCAGAACATACGAGGAGGAGCTGTTTTTT	CATSRTYEEELFF
NA	TRBD2	TRBV20-1	TRBJ2-3	TGCAGTGCTCATACGGGGGGTTCGAGCACAGATACGCAGTATTTT	CSAHTGGSSTDTQYF
many	NA	TRBV12-3/TRBV12-4	TRBJ2-1	TGTGCCAGCAGCCTAGACCCCGACGGACCGCGTGGAGATGAGCAGTTCTTC	CASSLDPDGPRGDEQFF
few	NA	TRBV6-5	TRBJ2-1	TGTGCCAGCAGTTCCCCGCACAATGAGCAGTTCTTC	CASSSPHNEQFF
few	TRBD2	TRBV7-2	TRBJ2-3	TGTGCCAGCAGCTTGTGGACTAGCCCTTCTAATACGCAGTATTTT	CASSLWTSPSNTQYF
few	NA	TRBV7-9	TRBJ1-1	TGTGCCAGCAGCTCAGCGGCAGGGGACACTGAAGCTTTCTTT	CASSSAAGDTEAFF
many	NA	TRBV7-9	TRBJ1-2	TGTGCCAGCAGCTCGAACTGGCAGGGTTCTGGCTACACCTTC	CASSSNWQGSGYTF
NA	TRBD1	TRBV5-5	TRBJ2-3	TGTGCCAGCAGCCCAGGACAGGGGAAGCGAGATACGCAGTATTTT	CASSPGQGKRDTQYF
many	NA	TRBV5-1	TRBJ2-7	TGCGCCAGCAGCTTGGGGGTCCCCGCCTCCTACGAGCAGTACTTC	CASSLGVPASYEQYF
many	TRBD1	TRBV5-1	TRBJ2-3	TGCGCCAGCAGACCGACAGGGGGCTGGACAGATACGCAGTATTTT	CASRPTGGWTDTQYF
few	TRBD1	TRBV20-1	TRBJ1-2	TGCAGTGCTAGAGACCGGGACAGGGGTGACTATGGCTACACCTTC	CSARDRDRGDYGYTF
NA	TRBD2	TRBV7-7	TRBJ2-5	TGTGCCAGCAGCACCGGACTAGCGGAAGAGACCCAGTACTTC	CASSTGLAEETQYF
NA	NA	TRBV20-1	TRBJ2-5	TGCAGTGCTAGAGATCCCTACAGGGAGGAGACCCAGTACTTC	CSARDPYREETQYF
many	NA	TRBV20-1	TRBJ2-3	TGCAGTGCTGGAGGGGACGGGGCTTTCACAGATACGCAGTATTTT	CSAGGDGAFTDTQYF
NA	NA	TRBV28	TRBJ2-3	TGTGCCAGCAGCCTCTTCGCAGATACGCAGTATTTT	CASSLFADTQYF
NA	TRBD1	TRBV12-3/TRBV12-4	TRBJ2-5	TGTGCCAGCAGTTTTGACAGGGCCTGGCGGGAGACCCAGTACTTC	CASSFDRAWRETQYF
few	TRBD1	TRBV20-1	TRBJ2-2	TGCAGTGCCCCAGAGATGGACAGGGGGCGCGCCGGGGAGCTGTTTTTT	CSAPEMDRGRAGELFF
few	NA	TRBV6-1	TRBJ1-2	TGTGCCAGCAGTGGCCCGACAGATCTATGGATGTACACCTTC	CASSGPTDLWMYTF
few	NA	TRBV3-1	TRBJ2-5	TGTGCCAGCAGCCAAGCCGTGACTAACCCTTCGAAGACCCAGTACTTC	CASSQAVTNPSKTQYF
NA	NA	TRBV27	TRBJ2-7	TGTGCCAGCAGTTTCAAGGGACCTCCCTACGAGCAGTACTTC	CASSFKGPPYEQYF
NA	NA	TRBV20-1	TRBJ2-5	TGCAGTGCTAGAGATATGGGGCGGGGCCAAGAGACCCAGTACTTC	CSARDMGRGQETQYF
many	NA	TRBV20-1	TRBJ2-3	TGCAGTGCTAGAATCTCTGGGTATGGAGATACGCAGTATTTT	CSARISGYGDTQYF
NA	TRBD2	TRBV20-1	TRBJ2-5	TGCAGTGCCCATACCGGGAGGGTCCAAGAGACCCAGTACTTC	CSAHTGRVQETQYF
few	NA	TRBV20-1	TRBJ2-1	TGCAGTGCTAGCGGGCGCGATGAGCAGTTCTTC	CSASGRDEQFF
NA	NA	TRBV20-1	TRBJ1-1	TGCAGTGCTACGGCAGACAACACTGAAGCTTTCTTT	CSATADNTEAFF
many	NA	TRBV15	TRBJ1-5	TGTGCCACCAGCTCAAGGGGGGGGTCTTCCCAGCATTTT	CATSSRGGSSQHF
many	TRBD2	TRBV7-2	TRBJ2-7	TGTGCCAGCAGCCGGGAGGTTTTTGCCTACGAGCAGTACTTC	CASSREVFAYEQYF
many	NA	TRBV10-3	TRBJ2-3	TGTGCCATCAGTGTCGGGCCTCGGGATACGCAGTATTTT	CAISVGPRDTQYF
few	NA	TRBV20-1	TRBJ2-5	TGCAGTGCTAGAGTCCCGGGACCGAGGGAGACCCAGTACTTC	CSARVPGPRETQYF
many	TRBD2	TRBV12-3/TRBV12-4	TRBJ2-1	TGTGCCAGCAGTTTCTCCCGACTAGCGGTCGGGAATGAGCAGTTCTTC	CASSFSRLAVGNEQFF
NA	NA	TRBV20-1	TRBJ1-6	TGCAGTGCTAGAGATAAGGCTCGGGCTTATTCCTATAATTCACCCCTCCACTTT	CSARDKARAYSYNSPLHF
NA	NA	TRBV12-3/TRBV12-4	TRBJ2-3	TGTGCCAGCAGTTTAAGTGGGGGAAGCCCAGATACGCAGTATTTT	CASSLSGGSPDTQYF